What follows is one TCR beta chain and its context. Its cognate antigen is unknown. This record belongs to a study of beta chain features in type 1 diabetes. Overall study findings and caveats: Patients with type 1 diabetes carried fewer insertions and had more deletions at their VDJ junctions. Type 1 diabetes patients had TCRB CDR3s that were shorter (moderately but significantly so) in all four CD4+ subsets.

The study reverse transcribed the entire isolated RNA, so it sequenced expressed TCRB transcripts. TCRdb's copy holds only in-frame clones and misses some; the assay was immunoSEQ multiplex PCR. The sample consists of fewer than 200,000 clones, about a tenth of them appearing once. Per germline, CDR1 SGHRS and CDR2 YFSETQ. CDR3 size: 16 residues. The J segment lost 2 bases and the V segment lost 0 bases, leaving 6 bases of the junction unmatched. The genes are TRBV5-1 and TRBJ2-3; TRBD2 matches 7 bases. The sequencing input was central memory CD4+ T cells from blood. This TCR came from a man aged 25-40 years with type 1 diabetes. The chain's CDR3 is CASSLGSRGNTDTQYF. The CDR3 region has the DNA TGCGCCAGCAGCTTGGGGTCGCGGGGGAACACAGATACGCAGTATTTT.